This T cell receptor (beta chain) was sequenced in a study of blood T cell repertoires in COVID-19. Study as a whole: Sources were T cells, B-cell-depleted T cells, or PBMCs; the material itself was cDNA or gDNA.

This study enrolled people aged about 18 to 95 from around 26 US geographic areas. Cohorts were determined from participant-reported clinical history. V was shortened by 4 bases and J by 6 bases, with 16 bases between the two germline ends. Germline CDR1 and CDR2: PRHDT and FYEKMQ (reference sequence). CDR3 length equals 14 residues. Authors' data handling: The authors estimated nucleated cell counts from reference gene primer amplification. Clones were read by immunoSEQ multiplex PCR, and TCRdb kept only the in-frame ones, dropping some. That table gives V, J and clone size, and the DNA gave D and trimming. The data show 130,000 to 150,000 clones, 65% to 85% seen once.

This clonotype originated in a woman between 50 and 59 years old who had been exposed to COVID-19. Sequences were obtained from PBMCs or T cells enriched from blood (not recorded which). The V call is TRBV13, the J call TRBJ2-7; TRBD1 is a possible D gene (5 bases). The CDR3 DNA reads TGTGCCAGCAGCTCGCCGGCTTTGGGGCGCGAGCAGTACTTC. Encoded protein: CASSSPALGREQYF.